The clone carrying this T cell receptor beta chain was found many times. Trimming took 1 base from V and 7 from J, leaving 14 bases between them. Germline V gene sequence: CDR1 SGHRS, CDR2 YFSETQ. The CDR3 length is 15 residues. The data belong to a study of identical twins. Template switching created a universal primer site, and the cDNA included unique molecular identifiers. One entry per CDR3 protein results from TCRdb running MiXCR on the 5' RACE reads. The table has 700,000 or so distinct CDR3 sequences, roughly 8% seen once; the top ten hold around 0.98%. The data also belong to a second study, concerning yellow fever vaccine responses in identical twins.

The sequence was obtained from a woman younger than 35 in good health. This chain connects TRBV5-1 to TRBJ1-4; D possibly corresponds to TRBD1 (6 bases). Material: PBMCs. CDR3 in DNA: TGCGCCAGCAGCTTGATCTCAGGGGCGGTTGAAAAACTGTTTTTT. Translation gives CASSLISGAVEKLFF.